This T cell receptor beta chain emerged from a study of cytomegalovirus exposure and HLA in healthy donors. Whole-study findings and limits: Reportedly, cytomegalovirus status was diagnosed with high sensitivity and specificity. When the data were analyzed later, several of the most significant clusters appeared to be linked to common viral pathogens. The investigators catalogued 150 to 200 TCR beta chains as cytomegalovirus-associated. Previously analyzed data showed that most TCR beta V segments were productive at a frequency of about 87% or about 30%.

Researchers ran the PCR with 60 Vbeta and 13 Jbeta primers. The table came from immunoSEQ multiplex PCR; TCRdb's copy has only in-frame clones and leaves some out. Here the sample spans some 150,000 clones, roughly 80% being singletons. Comments on this clone: Its cognate antigen is unknown.

There are 11 residues in the CDR3. Germline V gives CDR1 MNHNS, CDR2 SASEGT. V lost 8 bases and J lost 7, with 6 bases in between. Sequenced input: PBMCs. This TCR derives from a man between 25 and 39 years old in good health and CMV-seropositive. The chain employs TRBV6-1 and TRBJ1-6, with D hard to call. The CDR3, as DNA: TGTGCCAGCTATGGCAATTCACCCCTCCACTTT. Translated: CASYGNSPLHF.